This TCR beta chain was identified in a study of CD8+CD57+ T cells in acquired aplastic anemia. Study at large: 3.2 ug was the average amount of DNA from sorted CD4+ and CD8+ cells. Reads per healthy sample averaged roughly 9.9 million (CD4+) and under 13 million (CD8+).

Germline V lookup: CDR1 SEHNR, CDR2 FQNEAQ (reference sequence). The CDR3 is made up of 15 amino acids. For CDR3 and TCR beta VDJ profiling, genomic DNA was the template used. MiXCR, run by TCRdb on the reads, gives a single entry per CDR3 protein. The sample consists of around 51,000 distinct CDR3 sequences, 55% to 75% of them appearing once. On this clonotype itself: This may stem from a read error, because a much larger clone lies one nucleotide away.

The sequenced sample was sorted CD4+, CD8+, or CD8+CD57+ T cells (not recorded which) from PBMCs. The sequence derives from a human donor in good health, serving as a control. The chain carries TRBV7-9 and TRBJ2-7; 9 nucleotides agree with TRBD2. CDR3 loop: CASSRGTSSTYERYF. CDR3 nucleotide sequence: TGTGCCAGCAGCCGCGGGACTAGCAGTACCTACGAGCGGTACTTC.